The 9 T cell receptor beta chains in this list originate from one sample, sequenced in a study of vaccination effects on CD4 cells after COVID-19. The data were produced by immunoSEQ multiplex PCR, yet TCRdb's version contains in-frame clones alone and is incomplete. The sample gives under 55,000 clones, around 66% of which show up once; 25% to 40% is in the top ten. Expansion with viral peptide pools was applied to antigen-specific CD4+ T cells by the ViraFEST assay prior to sequencing. CD4+ T cell isolation took place after more than eight days of culture. SARS-CoV-2 infection was confirmed by PCR in the person between March and December 2020. Their antigen targets remain unknown. The material was CD4+ T cells from PBMCs cultured with a peptide pool, obtained before COVID-19 vaccination. These receptors were collected from a human donor who had a prior SARS-CoV-2 infection.

V is TRBV12-3 or TRBV12-4 and J is TRBJ2-3; the D is unclear. This CDR3 comprises 11 residues. The V gene lost 3 bases and the J gene lost 6 bases, with 4 bases spanning the gap. In DNA, the CDR3 is TGTGCCAGCAGTTTGTCCGATACGCAGTATTTT. Amino acid sequence: CASSLSDTQYF.

V usage is TRBV24-1 and J usage is TRBJ2-2; 9 bases match TRBD1. The V gene's germline CDR1 is KGHDR and CDR2 SFDVKD. CDR3 length: 16 residues. V was clipped by 5 bases and J by 1 base; unmatched bases: 4. The CDR3 is CATSVGTGRNTGELFF. CDR3 nucleotides: TGTGCCACCAGTGTAGGGACAGGGAGGAACACCGGGGAGCTGTTTTTT.

CDR3 coding DNA: TGTGCCAGCAGCACAGGGAAGGCGCCCCAGCATTTT. Encoded protein: CASSTGKAPQHF. V gene TRBV6-1 combines with J gene TRBJ1-5; possibly TRBD1 for D (6 bases). This CDR3 contains 12 residues. Germline CDR1 is MNHNS and CDR2 is SASEGT. V shed 6 bases and J shed 9 bases, with 12 bases lying between them.

There are a few counts of this clone. J is TRBJ1-2 and V is TRBV5-1; D is perhaps TRBD1 (6 bases). Germline CDR1 and CDR2: SGHRS and YFSETQ. CDR3 size: 12 residues. V lost 4 bases and J 11 bases, leaving 15 bases between the germline ends. CDR3 coding DNA: TGCGCCAGCAGCCTTGACCTGGACAGTTACACCTTC. Translating it yields CASSLDLDSYTF.

V and J are TRBV15 and TRBJ2-5; 12 bases line up with TRBD2. In germline, CDR1 is LNHNV, CDR2 YYDKDF (reference sequence). The CDR3 runs to 15 residues. V was pared by 2 bases and J by 4 bases, with 2 bases of the junction left unmatched. The CDR3 DNA sequence: TGTGCCACCAGCAGACTAGCGGGAGGGCCAGAGACCCAGTACTTC. Amino acids: CATSRLAGGPETQYF.

This chain uses TRBV19 with TRBJ2-1; the D gene could be TRBD1 or TRBD2 (6 bases each). This CDR3 region has 16 residues. Per germline, CDR1 LNHDA and CDR2 SQIVND (reference sequence). Between the trimmed V and J ends, which lost 1 base and 7 bases, there was a span of 17 bases. The CDR3 here is CASSIGGALDENEQFF. The CDR3 bases are TGTGCCAGTAGTATAGGGGGGGCACTTGATGAGAATGAGCAGTTCTTC.

The rearrangement joins TRBV2 to TRBJ1-1; 9 bases align to TRBD1. The junction had 3 bases not matched to a gene; V was cut back by 3 bases and J by 1 base. The CDR3 sequence is 15 residues long. CDR1 is SNHLY and CDR2 is FYNNEI in the germline V gene. Written as DNA, the CDR3 is TGTGCCAGCAGTGAGCCGGACAGGGGGAACACTGAAGCTTTCTTT. This translates into CASSEPDRGNTEAFF. Using reference TRBV2 and TRBJ1-1 for the parts outside the CDR3, the full variable domain is EPEVTQTPSHQVTQMGQEVILRCVPISNHLYFYWYRQILGQKVEFLVSFYNNEISEKSEIFDDQFSVERPDGSNFTLKIRSTKLEDSAMYFCASSEPDRGNTEAFFGQGTRLTVV.

The V gene is TRBV24-1, the J gene TRBJ2-1, with 7 bases aligning to TRBD2. Germline lookup yields CDR1 KGHDR and CDR2 SFDVKD. This CDR3 spans 16 amino acids. V gave up 4 bases and J gave up 1 base; unmatched junction bases: 6. The CDR3 bases are TGTGCCACCAGTGACCCTGCCGGGGGGTCCTACAATGAGCAGTTCTTC. Its protein is CATSDPAGGSYNEQFF.

This clone was picked up many times. This chain uses TRBV3-1 (or the pseudogene TRBV3-2) with TRBJ2-5, with D tentatively TRBD2 (6 bases). Germline-derived CDR1 and CDR2 are LGHDT and YNNKEL (reference sequence). Trimming took off 3 bases at V and 7 bases at J, with 12 bases between the two ends. This CDR3 contains 13 residues. For the CDR3, the DNA is TGTGCCAGCAGCCAGCGGGGTCGCGGGACCCAGTACTTC. Translation gives CASSQRGRGTQYF.